Each of the 23 T cell receptor beta chains below was sequenced from the same sample in a study of blood T cell repertoires in COVID-19. Measured with immunoSEQ multiplex PCR; TCRdb has only the in-frame clones, and not every one. The sample lists more than 200,000 clones, approximately 86% occurring once. The sequenced sample was peripheral blood. These TCRs come from a human donor in a cohort sampled during active COVID-19.

V usage is TRBV10-3 and J usage is TRBJ2-7, with TRBD1 matching 9 bases. The V gene end was trimmed by 2 bases and the J gene end by 6 bases; junction bases not matched to a gene: 5. Germline CDR1 ENHRY, CDR2 SYGVKD. The length of the CDR3 is 14 residues. The CDR3 spells CAISEGQGLGEQYF. In DNA, the CDR3 is TGTGCCATCAGTGAGGGACAGGGGCTTGGCGAGCAGTACTTC.

The chain links TRBV7-2 to TRBJ2-7; no clear D gene. The germline gives CDR1 SGHTA, CDR2 FQGNSA. V lost 2 bases, J lost 5 bases, and 4 bases lay in between. The CDR3 extends over 11 amino acids. The CDR3, as DNA: TGTGCCAGCAGCTTATTCGACGAGCAGTACTTC. The encoded protein is CASSLFDEQYF.

The CDR3 sequence: CASSYFSGGRPQHF. The CDR3 nucleotides read TGTGCCAGCAGTTACTTCTCAGGCGGGAGGCCTCAACATTTT. The chain is built from TRBV6-5 and TRBJ1-5; D is unclear. V gave up 1 base and J gave up 16 bases, with 20 bases separating them. From germline, CDR1 is MNHEY and CDR2 SVGAGI. This CDR3 spans 14 amino acids.

This chain uses TRBV18 with TRBJ1-2; no clear D gene. With 3 bases removed from V and 6 bases from J, the gap between germline ends came to 11 bases. There are 13 residues in the CDR3. Germline V gives CDR1 KGHSH, CDR2 LQKENI. CDR3 residues: CASSPFRLDGYTF. CDR3 DNA sequence: TGTGCCAGCTCACCGTTTCGACTAGATGGCTACACCTTC.

J is TRBJ2-5 and V is TRBV5-6; a weak D match, TRBD2 (8 bases). The CDR3 sequence is 18 residues long. Trimming removed 6 bases at V and 2 bases at J, with 26 bases between. CDR1 SGHDT and CDR2 YYEEEE come from the germline V gene. CDR3 DNA: TGTGCCAGCAACCAAAGACTAGCGAATCAGGGGGGGCAAGAGACCCAGTACTTC. The encoded protein is CASNQRLANQGGQETQYF.

The chain has TRBV12-3 or TRBV12-4 and TRBJ2-7; tentatively, D is TRBD1 (7 bases). The CDR3 consists of 13 residues. V shed 3 bases and J shed 5 bases, with 11 bases lying between them. The CDR3 sequence is CASSLGRGDEQYF. The CDR3 nucleotides are TGTGCCAGCAGTTTGGGCAGGGGGGACGAGCAGTACTTC.

The chain is built from TRBV11-3 and TRBJ2-3; 8 bases align to TRBD1. Germline assignment: CDR1 SGHNT and CDR2 YENEEA. J gave up 5 bases and V 5 bases, and 6 bases lay outside the gene matches. This CDR3 spans 14 amino acids. The CDR3 is CASSLRGLKDTQYF. The DNA of the CDR3 is TGTGCCAGCAGCCTCAGGGGGCTCAAAGATACGCAGTATTTT.

This rearrangement joins TRBV18 to TRBJ2-1, with 9 bases that match TRBD2. Trimming took 5 bases from V and 4 from J; bases not matched to a gene: 3. CDR1 is KGHSH, CDR2 LQKENI, per germline. The length of the CDR3 is 14 residues. The DNA of the CDR3 is TGTGCCAGCTCAAGGCTAGCGGGGTACAATGAGCAGTTCTTC. It encodes CASSRLAGYNEQFF.

This chain joins TRBV12-5 and TRBJ1-1; the D gene is possibly TRBD1 (5 bases). The CDR3 runs to 19 residues. CDR1 and CDR2 from the germline V gene are LGHNT and FRNRAP. V was shortened by 0 bases and J by 2 bases, with 22 bases between the two germline ends. CDR3 nucleotide sequence: TGTGCTAGTGGTTTGGTAGGGCACAGGATGATTGTTTACAACACTGAAGCTTTCTTT. It yields the protein CASGLVGHRMIVYNTEAFF.

The rearrangement uses TRBV7-9 and TRBJ1-3, with TRBD1 matching over 7 bases. Germline CDR1 SEHNR, CDR2 FQNEAQ (reference sequence). The ends lost 5 bases at V and 0 bases at J; junction bases unmatched: 4. The CDR3 sequence is 15 residues long. DNA for the CDR3: TGTGCCAGCAGCAGGGACAGTTACTCTGGAAACACCATATATTTT. Encoded protein: CASSRDSYSGNTIYF.

This chain joins TRBV7-3 and TRBJ2-1; 13 nucleotides agree with TRBD2. This CDR3 contains 16 residues. V shed 5 bases, J shed 0 bases, and the junction held 1 base outside the gene matches. Per the germline V gene, CDR1 is SGHTA and CDR2 is FQGTGA. CDR3 protein: CASSRTSGSSYNEQFF. CDR3 bases: TGTGCCAGCAGCCGGACTAGCGGGAGCTCCTACAATGAGCAGTTCTTC.

This chain connects TRBV30 to TRBJ2-1; 7 nucleotides match TRBD2. V shed 7 bases, J shed 3 bases, and the junction held 12 bases outside the gene matches. The CDR3 consists of 15 residues. Germline CDR1 is GTSNPN and CDR2 is SVGIG (reference sequence). In DNA, the CDR3 is TGTGCCTACACACCTATGGGGGGGATCTACAATGAGCAGTTCTTC. Translation gives CAYTPMGGIYNEQFF.

The CDR3 DNA follows: TGTGCCAGCAGCTTAGCGTTTCGACAGGGCAGGGACGAGCAGTACTTC. Translation gives CASSLAFRQGRDEQYF. The chain combines TRBV7-8 with TRBJ2-7; the match to TRBD1 covers 7 bases. Trimming removed 0 bases from V and 5 bases from J; junction bases left unmatched: 10. The CDR3 is 16 residues long. CDR1 is SGHVS and CDR2 is FQNEAQ in the germline V gene.

This sequence joins TRBV9 and TRBJ1-1; D gene uncertain. This CDR3 contains 14 residues. V lost 4 bases, J lost 5 bases, and 15 bases lay in between. Per the germline V gene, CDR1 is SGDLS and CDR2 is YYNGEE. Here the CDR3 DNA reads TGTGCCAGCAGCCTCAGGTATGCTGGGACTGAAGCTTTCTTT. Translation: CASSLRYAGTEAFF.

The chain employs TRBV4-2 and TRBJ2-2; maybe TRBD2 (5 bases). This CDR3 contains 16 residues. V was clipped by 0 bases and J by 5 bases, with 13 bases between them. Germline V gene data show CDR1 as LGHNA and CDR2 as YNFKEQ. In DNA form, the CDR3 reads TGTGCCAGCAGCCAAGAGTGGCAAAGGAGGACCGGGGAGCTGTTTTTT. This sequence encodes CASSQEWQRRTGELFF.

The V call is TRBV19, the J call TRBJ1-5; 8 nucleotides agree with TRBD1. The trim removed 7 bases at V and 5 bases at J, leaving 7 bases unmatched. The CDR3 is made up of 14 amino acids. Looked up from germline, CDR1 is LNHDA and CDR2 is SQIVND (reference sequence). Written as DNA, the CDR3 is TGTGCCAGTACCCCCACAGGGGGGCATCAGCCCCAGCATTTT. Its translation is CASTPTGGHQPQHF.

CDR3 sequence reads: CASSQEGGRPLSTDTQYF. CDR3 DNA sequence: TGCGCCAGCAGCCAAGAGGGCGGGAGGCCATTGAGCACAGATACGCAGTATTTT. The chain joins TRBV4-3 to TRBJ2-3, with 8 bases matching TRBD2. The germline V gene has CDR1 LGHNA and CDR2 YSLEER. The ends lost 0 bases at V and 0 bases at J; junction bases unmatched: 8. This CDR3 has 18 residues.

The chain links TRBV11-2 to TRBJ2-1; 8 bases align to TRBD1. The CDR3 totals 15 residues. J was trimmed by 6 bases and V by 4 bases; bases with no gene match: 8. The V gene's germline CDR1 is SGHAT and CDR2 FQNNGV. CDR3 nucleotide sequence: TGTGCCAGCAGCTCTCGACAGGGGCTCCGCAATGAGCAGTTCTTC. It specifies CASSSRQGLRNEQFF. The full variable domain, completed using reference TRBV11-2 and TRBJ2-1, is EAGVAQSPRYKIIEKRQSVAFWCNPISGHATLYWYQQILGQGPKLLIQFQNNGVVDDSQLPKDRFSAERLKGVDSTLKIQPAKLEDSAVYLCASSSRQGLRNEQFFGPGTRLTVL.

The V call is TRBV6-5, the J call TRBJ1-2, with TRBD1 matching 8 bases. Germline V lookup: CDR1 MNHEY, CDR2 SVGAGI. The ends lost 2 bases at V and 8 bases at J; junction bases unmatched: 10. The CDR3 loop spans 15 amino acids. CDR3 sequence: CASSYAGQETWGYTF. DNA of the CDR3: TGTGCCAGCAGTTACGCGGGACAGGAAACTTGGGGCTACACCTTC.

J is TRBJ2-5 and V is TRBV18; D ambiguous. Germline loops: CDR1 KGHSH, CDR2 LQKENI. CDR3 size: 14 residues. Trimming removed 0 bases at V and 1 base at J, with 6 bases between. The DNA of the CDR3 is TGTGCCAGCTCACCACCGAGTACCCAAGAGACCCAGTACTTC. This sequence encodes CASSPPSTQETQYF.

This chain links TRBV15 with TRBJ2-1; 7 positions agree with TRBD2. Germline V gene lookup returns CDR1 LNHNV and CDR2 YYDKDF (reference sequence). With 0 bases clipped from V and 7 bases from J, the junction kept 18 bases outside the gene matches. The CDR3 is 19 amino acids. CDR3 coding DNA: TGTGCCACCAGCAGAGATCTGGCTAGCGGCGTAAATCAGCAGAATGAGCAGTTCTTC. It specifies CATSRDLASGVNQQNEQFF.

The chain couples TRBV7-9 to TRBJ1-1; tentatively, D is TRBD1 (6 bases). The V gene's germline CDR1 is SEHNR and CDR2 FQNEAQ (reference sequence). The CDR3 loop spans 14 amino acids. Trimming cost V 2 bases and J 4 bases, with 11 bases left between them. CDR3 sequence reads: CASSLLGRGTEAFF. The CDR3, as DNA: TGTGCCAGCAGCTTATTGGGCAGGGGCACTGAAGCTTTCTTT.

The chain combines TRBV3-1 (or the pseudogene TRBV3-2) with TRBJ2-3; D is perhaps TRBD2 (6 bases). Looked up from germline, CDR1 is LGHDT and CDR2 is YNNKEL (reference sequence). The V and J ends lost 4 bases and 0 bases respectively, with 11 bases between them. There are 15 residues in the CDR3. In DNA, the CDR3 is TGTGCCAGCAGCCCACCGGGGGTGAGCACAGATACGCAGTATTTT. Translating it yields CASSPPGVSTDTQYF.